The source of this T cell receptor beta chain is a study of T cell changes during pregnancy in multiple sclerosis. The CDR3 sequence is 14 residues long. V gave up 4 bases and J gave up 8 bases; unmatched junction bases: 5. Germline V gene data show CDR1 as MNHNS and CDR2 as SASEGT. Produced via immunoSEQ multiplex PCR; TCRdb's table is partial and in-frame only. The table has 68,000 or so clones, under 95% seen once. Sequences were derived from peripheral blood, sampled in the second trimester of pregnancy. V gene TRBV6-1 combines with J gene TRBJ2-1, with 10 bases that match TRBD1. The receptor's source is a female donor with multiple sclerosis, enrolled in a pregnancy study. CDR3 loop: CASSGRQGAYEQFF. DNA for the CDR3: TGTGCCAGCAGTGGTCGACAGGGGGCCTATGAGCAGTTCTTC.